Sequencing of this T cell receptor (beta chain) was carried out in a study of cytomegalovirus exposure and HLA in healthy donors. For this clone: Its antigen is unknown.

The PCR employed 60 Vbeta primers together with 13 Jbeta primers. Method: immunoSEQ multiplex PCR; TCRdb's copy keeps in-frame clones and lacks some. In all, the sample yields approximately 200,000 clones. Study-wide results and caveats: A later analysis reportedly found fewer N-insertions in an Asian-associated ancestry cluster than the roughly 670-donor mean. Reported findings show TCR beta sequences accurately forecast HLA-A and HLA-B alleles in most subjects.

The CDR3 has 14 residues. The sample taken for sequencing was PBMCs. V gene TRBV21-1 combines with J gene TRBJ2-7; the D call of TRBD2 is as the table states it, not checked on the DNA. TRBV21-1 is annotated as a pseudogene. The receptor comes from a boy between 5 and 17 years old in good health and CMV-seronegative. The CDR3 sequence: CASIPPPGTYEQYF. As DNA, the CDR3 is TGTGCCAGCATCCCACCCCCGGGTACCTACGAGCAGTACTTC.